This TCR beta chain is from a study of blood T cell repertoires in COVID-19. The wider study: Some COVID-19 samples were acute and others convalescent; all came from the United States, Italy and Spain. From T cells, B-cell-depleted T cells, or PBMCs came the material, which was cDNA or gDNA.

Authors' processing steps: Estimation of nucleated cell counts was performed using reference gene primer amplification. Using immunoSEQ multiplex PCR, the repertoire was profiled, and TCRdb retains in-frame clones only, with some absent. That table gives V, J and clone size, and the DNA gave D and trimming. The sample records 180,000 or so clones, 86% being singletons. The CDR3 contains 15 residues. Germline lookup yields CDR1 KGHSH and CDR2 LQKENI. After removal of 3 bases from V and 6 bases from J, the junction contained 8 bases not matched to a gene. This clone was found once. The rearrangement uses TRBV18 and TRBJ2-1, with TRBD1 matching over 7 bases. Sequencing was done on a sample of peripheral blood. The source is a woman older than 75 in a cohort sampled during active or convalescent COVID-19. This chain's CDR3 is CASSPTGQIRNEQFF. Here the CDR3 DNA reads TGTGCCAGCTCACCGACGGGACAGATCCGCAATGAGCAGTTCTTC.